This T cell receptor (beta chain) appears in the sequencing data of a study of healthy donors' naive CD4 and CD8 T cells. With V trimmed by 7 bases and J by 1 base, 4 bases remained unmatched. Germline CDR1 and CDR2: GTSNPN and SVGIG (reference sequence). The CDR3 runs 14 residues. Findings and limits, study-wide: Bulk sequencing left alpha and beta chains unpaired. Naive CD4+ and CD8+ cells reportedly differed in usage of most V and J genes. CDR3 charge plus V and J genes appeared to account for approximately 13% of CD4/CD8 variance.

Sorting defined naive CD4+ as CD4+CD8-CD45RO-CD45RA+ and naive CD8+ as CD8+CD4-CD45RA+CD27bright. In regard to this clonotype: Its antigen is unidentified.

Each TCR library used around 0.5 ug of total RNA and a linear amplification protocol. TCRdb processed the reads anew with MiXCR; each CDR3 protein has one entry. The table shows about 180,000 distinct CDR3 sequences, with nearly 75% occurring only once. This rearrangement joins TRBV30 to TRBJ2-1, with TRBD2 identical over 10 bases. The sequenced sample was naive CD4+ and CD8+ T cells sorted from blood, pooled from several donors. This clonotype originated in a pool of human donors in good health; the sample pools cells from several healthy donors. The CDR3 reads CASEREGSYNEQFF. The CDR3, as DNA: TGTGCCTCCGAGCGGGAGGGTTCCTACAATGAGCAGTTCTTC.